Sequencing of this TCR beta chain was carried out in a study of T cell responses to AZD1222 COVID-19 vaccine. Study summary: Whether given at about 4 or about 12 weeks, second doses were pooled.

The CDR3 is 20 amino acids. The germline CDR1 and CDR2 sequences are SGHNT and YYREEE (reference sequence). V shed 4 bases and J shed 1 base, with 29 bases lying between them. Clones were sequenced by immunoSEQ multiplex PCR, and TCRdb holds only the in-frame ones, with some missing. The table shows 140,000 to 150,000 clones, with approximately 92% occurring only once. This sequence originates from an adult in good health. The chain uses TRBV5-4 and TRBJ1-1, with D perhaps TRBD1 (5 bases). This sample comprised peripheral blood, obtained on day 0 of AZD1222 vaccination. The CDR3 is CASSPSPWRDRQGSNTEAFF. The CDR3 coding sequence is TGTGCCAGCAGCCCCAGTCCGTGGCGGGATCGTCAGGGATCGAACACTGAAGCTTTCTTT.